This T cell receptor beta chain came from a study of blood T cell repertoires in COVID-19. Background on the study: From the United States, Italy and Spain came samples of acute and convalescent COVID-19. T cells, B-cell-depleted T cells, or PBMCs provided the cDNA or gDNA that served as material.

From germline, CDR1 is LNHDA and CDR2 SQIVND (reference sequence). The CDR3 contains 13 residues. V was clipped by 9 bases and J by 8 bases, with 16 bases between them. The authors' processing: Counts of nucleated cells, estimated from reference gene primer amplification, were obtained. Produced via immunoSEQ multiplex PCR; TCRdb's table is partial and in-frame only. The V and J calls and clone size come from that table; D and trimming were worked out from the DNA. The table records a few hundred thousand clones, about 91% of them present only once. The TCR originated in a woman aged 55-70 years with acute or convalescent COVID-19. The chain uses TRBV19 and TRBJ1-4; D is unclear. Sequenced: peripheral blood. Here the CDR3 reads CASSHPLREKLFF. For the CDR3, the DNA is TGTGCCAGCTCGCACCCCCTGCGGGAAAAACTGTTTTTT.